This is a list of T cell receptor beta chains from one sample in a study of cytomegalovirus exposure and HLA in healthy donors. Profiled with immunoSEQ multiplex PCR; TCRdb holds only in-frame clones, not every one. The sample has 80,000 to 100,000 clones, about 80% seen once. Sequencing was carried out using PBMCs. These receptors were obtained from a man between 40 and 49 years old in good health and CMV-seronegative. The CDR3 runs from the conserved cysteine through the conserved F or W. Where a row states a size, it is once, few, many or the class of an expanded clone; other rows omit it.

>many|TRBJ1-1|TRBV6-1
CASSETGETVEAFF
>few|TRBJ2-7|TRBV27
CASGQKAGQYF
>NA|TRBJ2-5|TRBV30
CAWRLLAGGRGTQYF
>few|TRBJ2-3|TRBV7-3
CASSLELAGGHVNTQYF
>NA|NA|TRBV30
CAWSVNARQGNEQYF
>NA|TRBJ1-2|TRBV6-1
CASLHRGLYGYTF
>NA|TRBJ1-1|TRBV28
CASSPPRQNTEAFF
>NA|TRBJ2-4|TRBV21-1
CASRERPGHLAKNIQYF
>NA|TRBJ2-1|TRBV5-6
CASSRDYNEQFF
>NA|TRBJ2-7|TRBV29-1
CSASGTTYEQYF
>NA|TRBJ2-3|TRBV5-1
CASSFMAAGSGTDTQYF